A selection of T cell receptor beta chains follows, all from one sample in a study of blood T cell repertoires in COVID-19. The assay was immunoSEQ multiplex PCR, and TCRdb's table has in-frame clones only and misses some. Of 150,000 to 170,000 clones listed, roughly four fifths are singletons. Sample: peripheral blood. These receptors originate from a woman aged 60-75 years with acute or convalescent COVID-19. The CDR3 runs from the conserved cysteine through the conserved F or W. Each record gives: J gene, CDR3 length, V gene, D gene, clone size, CDR3 protein, CDR3 DNA. A D gene is named only where the DNA matches it firmly. A clone size is listed for some rows: how often the clone was seen (once, few, many), or a class if it is expanded.

j_call: TRBJ2-5; cdr3_length: 14; v_call: TRBV5-1; d_call: TRBD1; clone_size: NA; cdr3_aa: CASSPQTGEETQYF; cdr3_nt: TGCGCCAGCAGCCCCCAGACAGGGGAAGAGACCCAGTACTTC
j_call: TRBJ1-5; cdr3_length: 13; v_call: TRBV6-5; d_call: TRBD1; clone_size: NA; cdr3_aa: CASSPDRGQPQHF; cdr3_nt: TGTGCCAGCAGCCCGGACAGGGGACAGCCCCAGCATTTT
j_call: TRBJ2-7; cdr3_length: 15; v_call: TRBV5-4; d_call: TRBD2; clone_size: NA; cdr3_aa: CASSPSGGSPYEQYF; cdr3_nt: TGTGCCAGCAGCCCCAGCGGGGGGTCCCCTTACGAGCAGTACTTC
j_call: TRBJ1-1; cdr3_length: 14; v_call: TRBV19; d_call: TRBD1; clone_size: NA; cdr3_aa: CASSIGTGNTEAFF; cdr3_nt: TGTGCCAGTAGTATCGGGACAGGAAACACTGAAGCTTTCTTT
j_call: TRBJ2-5; cdr3_length: 17; v_call: TRBV3-1/TRBV3-2; d_call: TRBD2; clone_size: NA; cdr3_aa: CASSRATSGGARETQYF; cdr3_nt: TGTGCCAGCAGCCGGGCTACTAGCGGGGGGGCCCGGGAGACCCAGTACTTC
j_call: TRBJ2-1; cdr3_length: 12; v_call: TRBV18; d_call: TRBD1; clone_size: NA; cdr3_aa: CASSSTGNEQFF; cdr3_nt: TGTGCCAGCTCATCGACAGGGAATGAGCAGTTCTTC
j_call: TRBJ1-1; cdr3_length: 12; v_call: TRBV29-1; d_call: NA; clone_size: many; cdr3_aa: CSVPRDSAQAFF; cdr3_nt: TGCAGCGTACCCCGGGACTCAGCCCAGGCTTTCTTT
j_call: TRBJ2-1; cdr3_length: 17; v_call: TRBV2; d_call: NA; clone_size: NA; cdr3_aa: CASSKNNAGAINNEQFF; cdr3_nt: TGTGCCAGCTCCAAGAACAACGCGGGGGCCATAAACAATGAGCAGTTCTTC
j_call: TRBJ2-3; cdr3_length: 16; v_call: TRBV4-1; d_call: TRBD2; clone_size: NA; cdr3_aa: CASSQDELAGGDTQYF; cdr3_nt: TGCGCCAGCAGCCAAGATGAACTAGCGGGGGGAGATACGCAGTATTTT
j_call: TRBJ2-7; cdr3_length: 13; v_call: TRBV27; d_call: NA; clone_size: NA; cdr3_aa: CASSDPAGYEQYF; cdr3_nt: TGTGCCAGCAGCGATCCGGCGGGGTACGAGCAGTACTTC
j_call: TRBJ2-5; cdr3_length: 15; v_call: TRBV30; d_call: TRBD2; clone_size: NA; cdr3_aa: CAWRPAGAGGETQYF; cdr3_nt: TGTGCCTGGAGGCCAGCGGGGGCCGGGGGGGAGACCCAGTACTTC
j_call: TRBJ1-2; cdr3_length: 14; v_call: TRBV7-8; d_call: NA; clone_size: NA; cdr3_aa: CASSLDLYGTLYTF; cdr3_nt: TGTGCCAGCAGCTTAGACTTGTACGGTACGCTCTACACCTTC
j_call: TRBJ1-2; cdr3_length: 13; v_call: TRBV6-1; d_call: NA; clone_size: NA; cdr3_aa: CASSETRDYGYTF; cdr3_nt: TGTGCCAGCAGTGAAACCAGGGACTATGGCTACACCTTC
j_call: TRBJ1-3; cdr3_length: 15; v_call: TRBV3-1/TRBV3-2; d_call: TRBD1; clone_size: NA; cdr3_aa: CASSHSGQGTNTIYF; cdr3_nt: TGTGCCAGCAGCCATAGCGGACAGGGTACAAACACCATATATTTT
j_call: TRBJ1-2; cdr3_length: 13; v_call: TRBV12-3/TRBV12-4; d_call: NA; clone_size: NA; cdr3_aa: CASSWQGNYGYTF; cdr3_nt: TGTGCCAGCAGTTGGCAGGGAAACTATGGCTACACCTTC
j_call: TRBJ1-2; cdr3_length: 14; v_call: TRBV6-5; d_call: TRBD1; clone_size: NA; cdr3_aa: CASSWTGGMEGYTF; cdr3_nt: TGTGCCAGCAGTTGGACAGGGGGAATGGAAGGCTACACCTTC
j_call: TRBJ1-5; cdr3_length: 12; v_call: TRBV6-2/TRBV6-3; d_call: NA; clone_size: few; cdr3_aa: CASSSQYQPQHF; cdr3_nt: TGTGCCAGCAGTTCCCAATATCAGCCCCAGCATTTT
j_call: TRBJ2-3; cdr3_length: 14; v_call: TRBV5-1; d_call: NA; clone_size: once; cdr3_aa: CASSLRVSTDTQYF; cdr3_nt: TGCGCCAGCAGCCTACGGGTTAGCACAGATACGCAGTATTTT
j_call: TRBJ1-2; cdr3_length: 15; v_call: TRBV18; d_call: TRBD1; clone_size: NA; cdr3_aa: CASSRTGGSNYGYTF; cdr3_nt: TGTGCCAGCTCACGGACAGGCGGATCTAACTATGGCTACACCTTC
j_call: TRBJ1-1; cdr3_length: 14; v_call: TRBV6-1; d_call: NA; clone_size: NA; cdr3_aa: CASSDQGGNTEAFF; cdr3_nt: TGTGCCAGCAGTGATCAGGGCGGGAACACTGAAGCTTTCTTT
j_call: TRBJ1-1; cdr3_length: 15; v_call: TRBV6-6; d_call: NA; clone_size: NA; cdr3_aa: CASSYSRGGDTEAFF; cdr3_nt: TGTGCCAGCAGTTACTCACGGGGAGGGGACACTGAAGCTTTCTTT
j_call: TRBJ2-1; cdr3_length: 14; v_call: TRBV5-1; d_call: TRBD1; clone_size: NA; cdr3_aa: CASSVGTGSNEQFF; cdr3_nt: TGCGCCAGCAGCGTAGGGACAGGGTCCAATGAGCAGTTCTTC
j_call: TRBJ2-2; cdr3_length: 17; v_call: TRBV7-2; d_call: TRBD1; clone_size: NA; cdr3_aa: CASSPFRDSLYPGELFF; cdr3_nt: TGTGCCAGCAGCCCCTTCCGGGACAGCTTGTATCCCGGGGAGCTGTTTTTT
j_call: TRBJ1-1; cdr3_length: 17; v_call: TRBV4-1; d_call: TRBD1; clone_size: NA; cdr3_aa: CASSQGPRTGGNTEAFF; cdr3_nt: TGCGCCAGCAGCCAGGGACCTCGGACAGGGGGGAACACTGAAGCTTTCTTT
j_call: TRBJ1-1; cdr3_length: 14; v_call: TRBV29-1; d_call: TRBD1; clone_size: NA; cdr3_aa: CSVAGGQGVTEAFF; cdr3_nt: TGCAGCGTGGCGGGGGGACAGGGAGTAACTGAAGCTTTCTTT
j_call: TRBJ1-1; cdr3_length: 17; v_call: TRBV5-1; d_call: TRBD1; clone_size: NA; cdr3_aa: CASSLQGPRSGTTEAFF; cdr3_nt: TGCGCCAGCAGCCTACAGGGGCCCCGTTCGGGCACTACTGAAGCTTTCTTT
j_call: TRBJ1-5; cdr3_length: 15; v_call: TRBV27; d_call: NA; clone_size: few; cdr3_aa: CASREGLISNQPQHF; cdr3_nt: TGTGCCAGCAGAGAGGGATTAATTAGCAATCAGCCCCAGCATTTT
j_call: TRBJ2-1; cdr3_length: 16; v_call: TRBV7-3; d_call: NA; clone_size: NA; cdr3_aa: CASSLDSTSSYNEQFF; cdr3_nt: TGTGCCAGCAGCCTAGACAGCACGAGCTCCTACAATGAGCAGTTCTTC
j_call: TRBJ1-5; cdr3_length: 15; v_call: TRBV19; d_call: TRBD1; clone_size: few; cdr3_aa: CASSIQTGSNQPQHF; cdr3_nt: TGTGCCAGTAGTATCCAGACAGGGAGTAATCAGCCCCAGCATTTT
j_call: TRBJ1-3; cdr3_length: 14; v_call: TRBV19; d_call: NA; clone_size: once; cdr3_aa: CASTPEGQRNTIYF; cdr3_nt: TGTGCCAGTACCCCCGAAGGACAGCGAAACACCATATATTTT
j_call: TRBJ1-1; cdr3_length: 11; v_call: TRBV6-5; d_call: NA; clone_size: NA; cdr3_aa: CASKGDTEAFF; cdr3_nt: TGTGCCAGCAAGGGAGACACTGAAGCTTTCTTT
j_call: TRBJ2-5; cdr3_length: 15; v_call: TRBV15; d_call: NA; clone_size: NA; cdr3_aa: CATSRGQGNQETQYF; cdr3_nt: TGTGCCACCAGCAGAGGCCAGGGGAACCAAGAGACCCAGTACTTC
j_call: TRBJ2-5; cdr3_length: 15; v_call: TRBV11-2; d_call: NA; clone_size: NA; cdr3_aa: CASSKGGTGQETQYF; cdr3_nt: TGTGCCAGCAGCAAAGGCGGGACCGGCCAAGAGACCCAGTACTTC
j_call: TRBJ1-1; cdr3_length: 15; v_call: TRBV19; d_call: TRBD1; clone_size: NA; cdr3_aa: CASSITGTGVAEAFF; cdr3_nt: TGTGCCAGTAGTATAACCGGGACAGGGGTTGCTGAAGCTTTCTTT
j_call: TRBJ2-7; cdr3_length: 13; v_call: TRBV7-9; d_call: TRBD2; clone_size: NA; cdr3_aa: CASSLGLAQEQYF; cdr3_nt: TGTGCCAGCAGCTTAGGACTAGCTCAAGAGCAGTACTTC
j_call: TRBJ2-3; cdr3_length: 15; v_call: TRBV24-1; d_call: NA; clone_size: NA; cdr3_aa: CATSDSGRVGDTQYF; cdr3_nt: TGTGCCACCAGTGATTCAGGCAGGGTGGGAGATACGCAGTATTTT
j_call: TRBJ2-1; cdr3_length: 15; v_call: TRBV7-3; d_call: TRBD2; clone_size: NA; cdr3_aa: CASSLTRGLVDEQFF; cdr3_nt: TGTGCCAGCAGCTTAACTAGGGGACTAGTAGACGAGCAGTTCTTC
j_call: TRBJ2-5; cdr3_length: 15; v_call: TRBV28; d_call: TRBD2; clone_size: NA; cdr3_aa: CASSSRAGGLETQYF; cdr3_nt: TGTGCCAGCAGTTCTCGAGCGGGGGGGCTTGAGACCCAGTACTTC
j_call: TRBJ1-1; cdr3_length: 14; v_call: TRBV10-3; d_call: TRBD1; clone_size: NA; cdr3_aa: CAISDATGVTEAFF; cdr3_nt: TGTGCCATCAGTGACGCGACAGGGGTCACTGAAGCTTTCTTT
j_call: TRBJ1-3; cdr3_length: 13; v_call: TRBV28; d_call: NA; clone_size: few; cdr3_aa: CASTQGAGNTIYF; cdr3_nt: TGTGCCAGCACACAGGGAGCTGGAAACACCATATATTTT
j_call: TRBJ1-1; cdr3_length: 17; v_call: TRBV19; d_call: TRBD1; clone_size: NA; cdr3_aa: CASNSRQGAQKGTEAFF; cdr3_nt: TGTGCCAGTAATTCACGGCAGGGGGCACAGAAGGGCACTGAAGCTTTCTTT
j_call: TRBJ1-4; cdr3_length: 15; v_call: TRBV9; d_call: NA; clone_size: few; cdr3_aa: CASSVGDRFGEKLFF; cdr3_nt: TGTGCCAGCAGCGTCGGAGACAGGTTTGGCGAAAAACTGTTTTTT
j_call: TRBJ2-3; cdr3_length: 17; v_call: TRBV19; d_call: NA; clone_size: NA; cdr3_aa: CASSRTPGTPSPDTQYF; cdr3_nt: TGTGCCAGTAGTAGGACCCCCGGGACACCAAGCCCAGATACGCAGTATTTT
j_call: TRBJ2-1; cdr3_length: 16; v_call: TRBV19; d_call: TRBD2; clone_size: NA; cdr3_aa: CASSTRLAGTYNEQFF; cdr3_nt: TGTGCCAGTAGTACAAGACTAGCGGGGACATACAATGAGCAGTTCTTC
j_call: TRBJ1-1; cdr3_length: 15; v_call: TRBV11-2; d_call: NA; clone_size: NA; cdr3_aa: CASSLGQALNTEAFF; cdr3_nt: TGTGCCAGCAGCTTAGGACAGGCACTGAACACTGAAGCTTTCTTT
j_call: TRBJ1-1; cdr3_length: 15; v_call: TRBV6-5; d_call: NA; clone_size: NA; cdr3_aa: CASSYSGRYDTEAFF; cdr3_nt: TGTGCCAGCAGTTACTCGGGCAGGTATGACACTGAAGCTTTCTTT
j_call: TRBJ2-3; cdr3_length: 15; v_call: TRBV3-1/TRBV3-2; d_call: TRBD2; clone_size: NA; cdr3_aa: CASSQDTSGGRTQYF; cdr3_nt: TGTGCCAGCAGCCAAGATACTAGCGGGGGCCGCACGCAGTATTTT
j_call: TRBJ2-3; cdr3_length: 14; v_call: TRBV15; d_call: NA; clone_size: NA; cdr3_aa: CATSRDAGRDTQYF; cdr3_nt: TGTGCCACCAGCAGGGATGCGGGGCGGGATACGCAGTATTTT
j_call: TRBJ1-2; cdr3_length: 15; v_call: TRBV18; d_call: TRBD1; clone_size: NA; cdr3_aa: CASSPQDRSSYGYTF; cdr3_nt: TGTGCCAGCTCACCACAGGACAGGAGTTCCTATGGCTACACCTTC
j_call: TRBJ1-2; cdr3_length: 14; v_call: TRBV27; d_call: NA; clone_size: NA; cdr3_aa: CASSITAGGYGYTF; cdr3_nt: TGTGCCAGCAGTATAACAGCGGGGGGCTATGGCTACACCTTC
j_call: TRBJ1-6; cdr3_length: 14; v_call: TRBV19; d_call: NA; clone_size: NA; cdr3_aa: CADYRGAENSPLHF; cdr3_nt: TGTGCCGACTACCGGGGGGCTGAGAATTCACCCCTCCACTTT
j_call: TRBJ1-2; cdr3_length: 15; v_call: TRBV27; d_call: TRBD1; clone_size: NA; cdr3_aa: CASSYIAGGNYGYTF; cdr3_nt: TGTGCCAGCAGTTATATTGCAGGGGGGAACTATGGCTACACCTTC
j_call: TRBJ1-1; cdr3_length: 11; v_call: TRBV19; d_call: NA; clone_size: NA; cdr3_aa: CASSMRSGAFF; cdr3_nt: TGTGCCAGTAGTATGCGGTCGGGGGCTTTCTTT